Below, one TCR beta chain is given with its context. The authors carried out high-throughput sequencing of TCR beta. They applied it to CD8+ and CD4+ T cells obtained from blood. Through negative isolation, CD4+ and CD8+ T cells were obtained, while TEMRA cells were enriched using FACS. The data stem from a study of CD8 T cells in Susac syndrome. The germline V gene has CDR1 SGHRS and CDR2 YFSETQ. V dropped 2 bases and J dropped 6 bases, with 8 bases sitting between them. This CDR3 region has 12 residues. Random hexamers were used to reverse transcribe about 0.5 to 1 ug of RNA. An immunoSEQ multiplex PCR amplified TCR beta CDR3 over 54 Vbeta and 13 Jbeta. In TCRdb, the immunoSEQ multiplex PCR reads were re-called with MiXCR into one record per CDR3 protein. The repertoire holds 150,000 or so distinct CDR3 sequences, with over 85% as singletons.

The specimen sequenced was CD4+ T cells from PBMCs. This receptor was identified in a human donor in good health. The V gene is TRBV5-1, the J gene TRBJ1-2, with D possibly being TRBD1 (6 bases). DNA of the CDR3: TGCGCCAGCAGCTTTAACAGGGATGGCTACACCTTC. Translating it yields CASSFNRDGYTF.